These 22 T cell receptor beta chains originate from one sample sequenced in a study of response to subunit inactivated influenza vaccine. TCRdb re-called the RT-PCR reads through MiXCR, storing one row per CDR3 protein. The sample consists of approximately 500,000 distinct CDR3 sequences, around 15% of them appearing once. This specimen consisted of PBMCs from blood, obtained 11 to 12 days after vaccination. The receptors were sampled from a middle-aged man who received an inactivated influenza vaccine.

The rearrangement links TRBV6-2 or TRBV6-3 to TRBJ1-1, with a weak D call TRBD1 (5 bases). The germline V and J ends were trimmed by 3 bases and 5 bases, with 19 bases remaining between them. Germline V gene data show CDR1 as MNHEY and CDR2 as SVGEGT. The CDR3 totals 16 residues. The CDR3 reads CASSYPSRGVRTEAFF. CDR3 in DNA: TGTGCCAGCAGTTATCCCAGTCGAGGGGTTCGGACTGAAGCTTTCTTT.

At least ten counts were recorded for this clonotype. V is TRBV5-6 and J is TRBJ2-7; 9 nucleotides align to TRBD1. The CDR3 spans 16 residues. V shed 3 bases, J shed 7 bases, and the junction held 14 bases outside the gene matches. In germline, CDR1 is SGHDT, CDR2 YYEEEE. The CDR3 protein is CASSWTGTGMVIEQYF. CDR3 bases: TGTGCCAGCAGCTGGACCGGGACAGGGATGGTAATTGAGCAGTACTTC.

This clonotype showed up just a few times. The J gene is TRBJ2-3, the V gene TRBV29-1; TRBD2 might be the D (6 bases). V was clipped by 7 bases and J by 2 bases, with 13 bases between them. Germline CDR1 and CDR2: SQVTM and ANQGSEA. CDR3 length equals 13 residues. In DNA, the CDR3 is TGCAGCGCGCGGGACTCGATCACAGATACGCAGTATTTT. Translation gives CSARDSITDTQYF.

The table lists this clonotype with many counts. The rearrangement uses TRBV10-3 and TRBJ1-1; a possible D gene is TRBD1 (5 bases). V dropped 2 bases and J dropped 0 bases, with 13 bases sitting between them. Germline CDR1 is ENHRY and CDR2 is SYGVKD. The CDR3 extends over 16 amino acids. This chain's CDR3 is CAISEGRGRLNTEAFF. CDR3 DNA sequence: TGTGCCATCAGTGAGGGGAGGGGACGATTGAACACTGAAGCTTTCTTT.

This clonotype has more than one count but fewer than ten. The V call is TRBV6-2 or TRBV6-3, the J call TRBJ1-1; D is uncertain. CDR3 size: 14 residues. Germline assignment: CDR1 MNHEY and CDR2 SVGEGT. Trimming shortened V by 4 bases and J by 1 base, and 10 bases separated the two germline ends. The CDR3 region is CASSFEGRNTEAFF. The CDR3 bases are TGTGCCAGCAGTTTTGAAGGGCGGAACACTGAAGCTTTCTTT.

The V and J genes are TRBV20-1 and TRBJ2-7; maybe TRBD1 (6 bases). Trimming cost V 6 bases and J 4 bases, with 22 bases left between them. This CDR3 region has 15 residues. Germline CDR1 is DFQATT and CDR2 is SNEGSKA (reference sequence). CDR3 nucleotides: TGCAGTGCCCTATCCCCGGACAGTCCCCTTTACGAGCAGTACTTC. Protein: CSALSPDSPLYEQYF.

The V gene is TRBV9, the J gene TRBJ2-2; D is unresolved. V was shortened by 0 bases and J by 1 base, with 13 bases between the two germline ends. Per the germline V gene, CDR1 is SGDLS and CDR2 is YYNGEE. The CDR3 is 17 residues long. The CDR3 coding sequence is TGTGCCAGCAGCGTAGGTGGTTGGCAGGTGAACACCGGGGAGCTGTTTTTT. Amino acids: CASSVGGWQVNTGELFF.

The chain's CDR3 is CASSTGLAGYNEQFF. For the CDR3, the DNA is TGTGCCAGCAGCACGGGACTAGCGGGCTACAATGAGCAGTTCTTC. The V call is TRBV3-1, the J call TRBJ2-1; 12 nucleotides align to TRBD2. Trimming removed 5 bases from V and 3 bases from J; junction bases left unmatched: 2. The CDR3 extends over 15 amino acids. CDR1 LGHDT and CDR2 YNNKEL come from the germline V gene (reference sequence).

This clonotype appeared many times. This rearrangement joins TRBV30 to TRBJ1-5; no clear D. This CDR3 has 14 amino acids. V was clipped by 2 bases and J by 1 base, with 9 bases between them. The germline gives CDR1 GTSNPN, CDR2 SVGIG (reference sequence). The CDR3 reads CAWSSGSSNQPQHF. CDR3 bases: TGTGCCTGGAGTTCGGGGTCGAGCAATCAGCCCCAGCATTTT.

The chain joins TRBV10-3 to TRBJ2-1, with 14 bases fitting TRBD2. The CDR3 sequence is 16 residues long. The junction had 15 bases not matched to a gene; V was cut back by 10 bases and J by 10 bases. The germline V gene encodes CDR1 ENHRY and CDR2 SYGVKD. The CDR3 is CATLPSGLAGVEEQFF. In DNA form, the CDR3 reads TGTGCCACCTTACCCTCGGGACTAGCGGGAGTTGAGGAGCAGTTCTTC.

Only a few counts were recorded for this clonotype. The gene calls are TRBV3-1 and TRBJ2-6, with unresolved D. The CDR3 runs 15 residues. V was pared by 1 base and J by 0 bases, with 4 bases between. Germline V gene lookup returns CDR1 LGHDT and CDR2 YNNKEL (reference sequence). The CDR3 protein is CASSQASSGANVLTF. CDR3 in DNA: TGTGCCAGCAGCCAAGCTAGCTCTGGGGCCAACGTCCTGACTTTC.

The chain couples TRBV9 to TRBJ2-6; no firm D call. V lost 0 bases to trimming and J lost 2 bases, with 6 bases between them. There are 15 residues in the CDR3. Germline CDR1 and CDR2: SGDLS and YYNGEE. CDR3 sequence: CASSVAGAGANVLTF. The CDR3 bases are TGTGCCAGCAGCGTAGCTGGGGCTGGGGCCAACGTCCTGACTTTC.

This clonotype was counted only a few times. V usage is TRBV20-1 and J usage is TRBJ2-5; D is undetermined. In germline, CDR1 is DFQATT, CDR2 SNEGSKA (reference sequence). V was clipped by 0 bases and J by 5 bases, with 10 bases between them. The CDR3 has 13 residues. CDR3 amino acids: CSARDLAEETQYF. CDR3 nucleotide sequence: TGCAGTGCTAGAGATCTGGCAGAGGAGACCCAGTACTTC.

This clonotype was recorded many times. The chain carries TRBV20-1 and TRBJ2-1; TRBD2 aligns across 11 bases. CDR1 is DFQATT, CDR2 SNEGSKA, per germline (reference sequence). This CDR3 contains 18 residues. With 6 bases clipped from V and 0 bases from J, the junction kept 13 bases outside the gene matches. The CDR3 here is CSARDPSGGSSSYNEQFF. The CDR3 coding sequence is TGCAGTGCCAGGGACCCTAGCGGGGGGTCCAGCTCCTACAATGAGCAGTTCTTC.

This clonotype appeared a few times. CDR3 in DNA: TGCGCCAGCAGCTTGGTCCAGGGGGCTACCGAGCAGTACTTC. Translation: CASSLVQGATEQYF. This chain connects TRBV5-1 to TRBJ2-7; TRBD1 aligns across 8 bases. Per the germline V gene, CDR1 is SGHRS and CDR2 is YFSETQ. This CDR3 has 14 amino acids. V shed 0 bases and J 6 bases; nucleotides not matched to a gene: 5.

The chain has TRBV3-1 and TRBJ2-3; D call uncertain. V lost 7 bases, J lost 0 bases, and 8 bases lay in between. Germline V gene sequence: CDR1 LGHDT, CDR2 YNNKEL (reference sequence). This CDR3 is built from 13 residues. DNA of the CDR3: TGTGCCAGCACCCTCACTAGCACAGATACGCAGTATTTT. This sequence encodes CASTLTSTDTQYF.

This clonotype was counted between two and nine times. The rearrangement links TRBV20-1 to TRBJ1-6; the D gene is possibly TRBD1 (6 bases). The CDR3 totals 14 residues. Germline V gene sequence: CDR1 DFQATT, CDR2 SNEGSKA (reference sequence). V lost 6 bases and J 1 base, leaving 10 bases between the germline ends. In DNA, the CDR3 is TGCAGTGCCTGGGACATTTCCTATAATTCACCCCTCCACTTT. It encodes CSAWDISYNSPLHF.

This clonotype was picked up a small number of times. The DNA for the CDR3 is TGCGCCAGCAGCCAATCCGCCCCGCGTGGCACAGATACGCAGTATTTT. Amino acid sequence: CASSQSAPRGTDTQYF. The chain employs TRBV4-1 and TRBJ2-3; no definite D call. Trimming cost V 2 bases and J 1 base, with 13 bases left between them. The germline V gene has CDR1 MGHRA and CDR2 YSYEKL. This CDR3 region has 16 residues.

This sequence joins TRBV3-1 and TRBJ2-5; TRBD1 matches 7 bases. The CDR3 covers 14 residues. V gave up 1 base and J gave up 4 bases; unmatched junction bases: 3. Germline-derived CDR1 and CDR2 are LGHDT and YNNKEL (reference sequence). Here the CDR3 DNA reads TGTGCCAGCAGCCAAGGGTCAGGGGGAGAGACCCAGTACTTC. It is translated as CASSQGSGGETQYF.

The DNA for the CDR3 is TGTGCCAGCAGCGCCCGGGTAGCGGGAGGCACAGATACGCAGTATTTT. This translates into CASSARVAGGTDTQYF. V gene TRBV9 combines with J gene TRBJ2-3; 9 bases align to TRBD2. The CDR3 length is 16 residues. The junction had 6 bases not matched to a gene; V was cut back by 3 bases and J by 1 base. CDR1 is SGDLS, CDR2 YYNGEE, per germline.

This clonotype was seen only a few times. This rearrangement joins TRBV15 to TRBJ2-1, with 11 bases identical to TRBD2. Unmatched junction bases numbered 5, after V lost 5 bases and J lost 2 bases. The CDR3 is 16 amino acids. Germline V gene data show CDR1 as LNHNV and CDR2 as YYDKDF (reference sequence). CDR3 DNA: TGTGCCACCAGCCGGGGGACTAGCGGTGCCTACAATGAGCAGTTCTTC. It translates to CATSRGTSGAYNEQFF.

In its sample, this clonotype was seen a few times. The rearrangement links TRBV4-3 to TRBJ2-1; 8 nucleotides align to TRBD2. Losses at the gene ends were 4 bases for V and 10 bases for J; bases not matched to a gene: 27. Germline CDR1 and CDR2: LGHNA and YSLEER. The CDR3 runs 20 residues. The chain's CDR3 is CASSRKSGTSHVFGSGEQFF. Here the CDR3 DNA reads TGCGCCAGCAGCCGAAAGTCCGGGACTAGTCATGTATTTGGGTCTGGAGAGCAGTTCTTC.